The source of this TCR beta chain is a study of cytomegalovirus exposure and HLA in healthy donors. Study conclusions and caveats: Some V segments (TRBV6-2 and TRBV6-3 among them) were excluded as indistinguishable.

Regarding donors, all were healthy bone marrow donors. Unrecorded immune exposures were likely, despite nominal health at sampling. The V and J ends lost 4 bases and 2 bases respectively, with 15 bases between them. Germline V gene sequence: CDR1 GTSNPN, CDR2 SVGIG (reference sequence). The CDR3 has 14 residues. Researchers ran the PCR with 60 Vbeta and 13 Jbeta primers. Clones were sequenced by immunoSEQ multiplex PCR, and TCRdb holds only the in-frame ones, with some missing. The sample yields 150,000 to 200,000 clones, 77% seen once. Comments on this clone: Its antigen is still unknown.

The TCR sequence derives from a male donor in good health and CMV-seropositive. This chain connects TRBV30 to TRBJ2-7; the D is unclear. The sample consisted of PBMCs. DNA of the CDR3: TGTGCCTGGAAAATTATGAGGAGACCCTACGAGCAGTACTTC. Protein: CAWKIMRRPYEQYF.